What follows are 6 T cell receptor beta chains derived from one specimen sequenced in a study of post-analysis software for immune sequencing data. General study findings and limits: Comparison of patients with controls showed five TRBV segments more frequent in patients, TRBV5-6, TRBV5-1 and TRBV20-1 among them.

Sequencing libraries made from TCR beta cDNA carried unique molecular identifiers. TCRdb ran MiXCR on the PCR reads and lists one entry per CDR3 protein. The sample contains some 690,000 distinct CDR3 sequences, 55% to 60% of which appear only once. Antigens for these TCRs are unknown. Sequenced input: blood. The receptors come from a girl aged 2-9 years with multiple sclerosis.

The V and J genes are TRBV5-1 and TRBJ2-3; D unresolved. This CDR3 comprises 16 residues. Trimming pared 0 bases from V and 0 bases from J, leaving 11 bases between. Germline CDR1 is SGHRS and CDR2 is YFSETQ. The CDR3 DNA sequence: TGCGCCAGCAGCTTGGTAGGCTACTCCAGCACAGATACGCAGTATTTT. Translation: CASSLVGYSSTDTQYF.

The V call is TRBV5-6, the J call TRBJ1-6; 8 bases line up with TRBD1. The CDR3 runs to 15 residues. V shed 0 bases, J shed 14 bases, and the junction held 10 bases outside the gene matches. Germline-derived CDR1 and CDR2 are SGHDT and YYEEEE. DNA for the CDR3: TGTGCCAGCAGCTTGGGGGACAGGACTCCTCCGGCCCTCCACTTT. Translating it yields CASSLGDRTPPALHF.

This clonotype was seen once. The chain carries TRBV20-1 and TRBJ2-7; D unclear. The CDR3 sequence is 10 residues long. Germline V gene lookup returns CDR1 DFQATT and CDR2 SNEGSKA (reference sequence). The CDR3 DNA sequence: TGCAGCGAGCGCACCTACGAGCAGTACTTC. Amino acid sequence: CSERTYEQYF.

This clonotype was picked up a small number of times. The chain is built from TRBV4-1 and TRBJ2-3; 11 positions match TRBD2. The germline V gene encodes CDR1 MGHRA and CDR2 YSYEKL. This CDR3 is 14 amino acids long. After removal of 6 bases from V and 6 bases from J, the junction contained 5 bases not matched to a gene. In nucleotides, the CDR3 is TGCGCCAGCAGATGGACTAGCGGGTCTGATACGCAGTATTTT. This gives the protein CASRWTSGSDTQYF.

This clonotype came up once. The chain recombines TRBV28 with TRBJ2-4; TRBD2 aligns across 9 bases. CDR1 and CDR2 from the germline V gene are MDHEN and SYDVKM. After removal of 8 bases from V and 1 base from J, the junction contained 6 bases not matched to a gene. This CDR3 is built from 15 residues. The CDR3 region is CASYSGSLAKNIQYF. The CDR3 DNA sequence: TGTGCCAGCTATAGCGGGAGTTTGGCCAAAAACATTCAGTACTTC.

This clonotype occurred once. The conserved final phenylalanine or tryptophan is absent from the CDR3, which likely points to a read error. This chain connects TRBV24-1 to TRBJ2-3, with 9 bases fitting TRBD1. The CDR3 has 15 residues. V gave up 3 bases and J gave up 6 bases; unmatched junction bases: 6. Germline lookup yields CDR1 KGHDR and CDR2 SFDVKD. The CDR3: CATSDHRTGVDTQYV. Here the CDR3 DNA reads TGTGCCACCAGTGATCATCGGACAGGGGTGGATACGCAGTATGTT.